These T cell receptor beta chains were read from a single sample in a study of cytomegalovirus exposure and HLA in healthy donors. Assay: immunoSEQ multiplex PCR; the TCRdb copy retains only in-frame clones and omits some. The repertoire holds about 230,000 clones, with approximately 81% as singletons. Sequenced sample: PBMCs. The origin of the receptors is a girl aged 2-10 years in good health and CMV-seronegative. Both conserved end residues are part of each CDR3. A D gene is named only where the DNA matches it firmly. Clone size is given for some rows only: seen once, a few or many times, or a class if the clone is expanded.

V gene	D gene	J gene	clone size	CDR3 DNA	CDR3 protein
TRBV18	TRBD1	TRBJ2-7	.	TGTGCCAGCTCACCGGGGACAGGGATCGACGAGCAGTACTTC	CASSPGTGIDEQYF
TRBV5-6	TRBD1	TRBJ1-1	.	TGTGCCAGCAGCTTGACAGGGGATACTGAAGCTTTCTTT	CASSLTGDTEAFF
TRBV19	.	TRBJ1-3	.	TGTGCCAGTAGTATTACGGCAGGAGGAAACACCATATATTTT	CASSITAGGNTIYF
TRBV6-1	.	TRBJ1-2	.	TGTGCCAGCAGTGAAGAGGGACATCTCTATGGCTACACCTTC	CASSEEGHLYGYTF
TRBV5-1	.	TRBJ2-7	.	TGCGCCAGCAGCTTGATGGGCAGGGGTTACGAGCAGTACTTC	CASSLMGRGYEQYF
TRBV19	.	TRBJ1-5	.	TGTGCCAGTAGTATCGGGTCCGCCCAGCATTTT	CASSIGSAQHF
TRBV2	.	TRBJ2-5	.	TGTGCCAGTGTTCGGGAGACCCAGTACTTC	CASVRETQYF
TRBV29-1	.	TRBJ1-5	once	TGCAGCGTCCTCCAGGGGTTGGGGACCCAGCATTTT	CSVLQGLGTQHF
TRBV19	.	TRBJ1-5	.	TGTGCCAGTAGTATCTCCGGGCAGGGTGGGGCTCAGCCCCAGCATTTT	CASSISGQGGAQPQHF
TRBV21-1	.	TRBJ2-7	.	TGTGCCAGCAGCAAAGTCGGAGGGAGGGGATCCTACGAGCAGTACTTC	CASSKVGGRGSYEQYF
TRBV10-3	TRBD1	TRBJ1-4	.	TGTGCCATCGGCCCCGGCAGGGGGGAAGAAAAACTGTTTTTT	CAIGPGRGEEKLFF
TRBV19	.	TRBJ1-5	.	TGTGCCAGTAGTTTGGGGGCAGGGTCCTATAGCAATCAGCCCCAGCATTTT	CASSLGAGSYSNQPQHF
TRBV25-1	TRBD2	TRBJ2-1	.	TGTGCCAGCAGTGGTAGCCGGGGAGGGAGGGACAATGAGCAGTTCTTC	CASSGSRGGRDNEQFF
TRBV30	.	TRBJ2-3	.	TGTGCCTGGAGTGTAATGGGGCCCTACACAGATACGCAGTATTTT	CAWSVMGPYTDTQYF
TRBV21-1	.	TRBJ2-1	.	TGTGCCAGCAGCAAGCGGGGGACCTACAATGAGCAGTTCTTC	CASSKRGTYNEQFF
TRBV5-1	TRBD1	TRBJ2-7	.	TGCGCCAGCAGCTTCCCCGGGACAGCCTACGAGCAGTACTTC	CASSFPGTAYEQYF
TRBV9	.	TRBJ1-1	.	TGTGCCAGCAGCGTAGCTGCGGGCAGGGGGAACACTGAAGCTTTCTTT	CASSVAAGRGNTEAFF
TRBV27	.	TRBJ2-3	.	TGTGCCAGCAGTTACCTTGGGGAGGTCACAGATACGCAGTATTTT	CASSYLGEVTDTQYF
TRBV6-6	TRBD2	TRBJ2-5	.	TGTGCCACCGGGGCGGTAGCGGGAGGAGTCGGAGAGACCCAGTACTTC	CATGAVAGGVGETQYF
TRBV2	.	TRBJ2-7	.	TGTGCCAGCAGTGAAGCGTTCCTTAAGATTCGTAGGCAGTACTTC	CASSEAFLKIRRQYF
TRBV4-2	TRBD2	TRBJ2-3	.	TGTGCCAGCAGCCAAGCGGGACTAGCGGTTTCTCACACAGATACGCAGTATTTT	CASSQAGLAVSHTDTQYF
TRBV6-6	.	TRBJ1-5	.	TGTGCCAGCAGTTGGGACACCAATCAGCCCCAGCATTTT	CASSWDTNQPQHF
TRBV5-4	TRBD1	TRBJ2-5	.	TGTGCCAGCAGCTTGCTACTAGGGGGCCGGGAGACCCAGTACTTC	CASSLLLGGRETQYF